This TCR beta chain is from a study of human versus mouse CDR3 diversity and MHC coevolution. Whole-study results and caveats: Approximately 1.7 million TCR beta clonotypes were estimated for humans, the largest repertoire. Human T cells were selected on a handful of MHC II alleles. Among all groups, most of the three human donors showed least clonal inequality. On average, humans showed more CDR3 deletions and insertions than mice.

This clone was seen only once. Antigen: not known. Looked up from germline, CDR1 is SGHVS and CDR2 is FQNEAQ. Trimming removed 4 bases from V and 0 bases from J, with 22 bases in between. The CDR3 loop spans 18 amino acids. The protocol was immunoSEQ multiplex PCR, while the TCRdb copy is restricted to in-frame clones and leaves out a portion. In the table there are tens of thousands of clones, roughly 90% of which are singletons. Sequencing was done on a sample of naive CD4+ T cells from blood. As to subset: CD45RO-negative CD62L-positive naive CD4 T cells. V gene TRBV7-8 combines with J gene TRBJ2-7; possibly TRBD1 for D (6 bases). The receptor was isolated from a person between 30 and 69 years old in good health. The CDR3 DNA is TGTGCCAGCAGCTATCGGGTGCTAACGGGACAAGACTCCTACGAGCAGTACTTC. Amino acid sequence: CASSYRVLTGQDSYEQYF.